This TCR beta chain was observed in a study of blood T cell repertoires in COVID-19. In the authors' workflow: Amplification of reference gene primers was used by the study to estimate nucleated cell counts. Assay: immunoSEQ multiplex PCR; the TCRdb copy retains only in-frame clones and omits some. The V and J calls and clone size are taken from that table; D and trimming were inferred from the DNA. Seen here are roughly 180,000 clones, approximately 80% observed once, and the top ten hold 13% to 15%. The germline gives CDR1 SGHTS, CDR2 YDEGEE. V was clipped by 2 bases and J by 7 bases, with 27 bases between them. This CDR3 comprises 18 residues. Ages ranged from about 18 to 89 years, with residence in about two dozen US areas. Participants' own reports of clinical history determined their cohort assignment. Exposed volunteers were people who met a COVID-19 case within 2 weeks before study entry.

The sequencing sample was made of PBMCs or T cells enriched from blood (not recorded which). This clonotype originated in a man between 60 and 70 years old who had been exposed to COVID-19. The chain couples TRBV5-8 to TRBJ2-5, with a possible D match to TRBD2 (6 bases). The CDR3 nucleotides read TGTGCCAGCAGCTTAGGGCAGGGCGTCGGGAGATTCGGAGGGACCCAGTACTTC. The encoded protein is CASSLGQGVGRFGGTQYF.